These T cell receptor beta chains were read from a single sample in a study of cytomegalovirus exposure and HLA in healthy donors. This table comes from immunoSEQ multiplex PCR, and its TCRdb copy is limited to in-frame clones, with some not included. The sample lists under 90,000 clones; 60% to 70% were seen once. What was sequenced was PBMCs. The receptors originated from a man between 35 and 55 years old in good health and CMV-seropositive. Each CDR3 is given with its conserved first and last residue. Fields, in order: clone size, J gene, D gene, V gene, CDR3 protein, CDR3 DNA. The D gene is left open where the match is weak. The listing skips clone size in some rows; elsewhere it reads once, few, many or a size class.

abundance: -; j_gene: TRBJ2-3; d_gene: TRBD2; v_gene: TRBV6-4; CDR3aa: CASSDSTSGGADTQYF; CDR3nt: TGTGCCAGCAGTGACTCGACTAGCGGGGGGGCCGATACGCAGTATTTT
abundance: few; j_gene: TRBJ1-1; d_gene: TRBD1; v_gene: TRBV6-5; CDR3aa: CASSSPTGWNTEAFF; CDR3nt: TGTGCCAGCAGTTCTCCGACAGGGTGGAACACTGAAGCTTTCTTT
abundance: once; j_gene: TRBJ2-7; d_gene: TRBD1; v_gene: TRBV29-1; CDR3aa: CSVELGGQGGEQYF; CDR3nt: TGCAGCGTTGAGCTCGGGGGACAGGGAGGCGAGCAGTACTTC
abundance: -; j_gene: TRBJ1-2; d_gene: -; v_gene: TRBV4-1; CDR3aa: CASSQDPTAYGYTF; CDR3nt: TGCGCCAGCAGCCAAGATCCAACAGCCTATGGCTACACCTTC
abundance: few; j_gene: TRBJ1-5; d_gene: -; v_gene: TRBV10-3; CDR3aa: CAISAFSNQPQHF; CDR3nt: TGTGCCATCAGTGCATTTAGCAATCAGCCCCAGCATTTT
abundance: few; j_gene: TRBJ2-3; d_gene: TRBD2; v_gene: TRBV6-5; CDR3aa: CASSSFSGAEDTQYF; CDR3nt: TGTGCCAGCAGCTCCTTCAGCGGGGCTGAAGATACGCAGTATTTT
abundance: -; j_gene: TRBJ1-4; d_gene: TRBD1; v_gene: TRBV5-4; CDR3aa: CASSLQGAQEKLFF; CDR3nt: TGTGCCAGCAGCTTGCAGGGGGCGCAGGAAAAACTGTTTTTT
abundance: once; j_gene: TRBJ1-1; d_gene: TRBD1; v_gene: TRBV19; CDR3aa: CASSILYRGVGGTEAFF; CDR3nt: TGTGCCAGTAGTATTCTATACAGGGGGGTTGGTGGCACTGAAGCTTTCTTT
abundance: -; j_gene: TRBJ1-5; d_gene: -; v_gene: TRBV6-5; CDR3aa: CASSTREGQPQHF; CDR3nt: TGTGCCAGCAGTACCAGGGAGGGACAGCCCCAGCATTTT
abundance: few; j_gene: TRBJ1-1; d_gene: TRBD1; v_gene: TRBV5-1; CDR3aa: CASSLGQGSTEAFF; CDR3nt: TGCGCCAGCAGCTTGGGACAGGGGAGCACTGAAGCTTTCTTT
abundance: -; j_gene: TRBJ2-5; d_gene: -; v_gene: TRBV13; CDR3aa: CASTMPGAGETQYF; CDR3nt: TGTGCCAGCACCATGCCCGGGGCGGGGGAGACCCAGTACTTC
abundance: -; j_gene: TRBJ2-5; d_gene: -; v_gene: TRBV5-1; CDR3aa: CASSPAGGQETQYF; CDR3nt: TGCGCCAGCAGCCCGGCGGGTGGCCAAGAGACCCAGTACTTC
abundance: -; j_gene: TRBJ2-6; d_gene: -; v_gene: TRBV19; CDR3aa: CASSPGGSGANVLTF; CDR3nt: TGTGCCAGTAGTCCAGGAGGATCTGGGGCCAACGTCCTGACTTTC
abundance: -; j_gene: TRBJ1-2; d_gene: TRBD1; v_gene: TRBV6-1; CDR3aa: CASGTGGRDGYTF; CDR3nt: TGTGCCAGCGGGACAGGGGGCAGGGATGGCTACACCTTC
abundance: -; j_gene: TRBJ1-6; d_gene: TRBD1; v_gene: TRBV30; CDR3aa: CAWSGQGSPLHF; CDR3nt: TGTGCCTGGAGTGGACAGGGTTCACCCCTCCACTTT
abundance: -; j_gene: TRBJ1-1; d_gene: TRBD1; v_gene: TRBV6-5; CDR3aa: CASSRPGQGNTEAFF; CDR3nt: TGTGCCAGCAGTCGCCCCGGACAGGGGAACACTGAAGCTTTCTTT
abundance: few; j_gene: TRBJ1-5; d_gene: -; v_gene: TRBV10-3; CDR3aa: CAISESVGDQPQHF; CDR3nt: TGTGCCATCAGTGAATCAGTTGGAGATCAGCCCCAGCATTTT
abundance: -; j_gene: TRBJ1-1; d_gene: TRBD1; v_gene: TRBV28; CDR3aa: CASRTGANTEAFF; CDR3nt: TGTGCCAGCAGAACAGGGGCGAACACTGAAGCTTTCTTT
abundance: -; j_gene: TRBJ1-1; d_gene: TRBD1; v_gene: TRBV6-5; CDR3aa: CASSLNRGRLAAFF; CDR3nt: TGTGCCAGCAGTCTTAACAGGGGGCGACTGGCAGCTTTCTTT
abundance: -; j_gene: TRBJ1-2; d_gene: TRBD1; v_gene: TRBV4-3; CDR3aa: CASSQVRQGEYGYTF; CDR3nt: TGCGCCAGCAGCCAAGTGAGGCAGGGGGAATATGGCTACACCTTC
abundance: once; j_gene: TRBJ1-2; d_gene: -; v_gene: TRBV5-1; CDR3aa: CASSLGENGYTF; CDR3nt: TGCGCCAGCAGCTTGGGCGAGAATGGCTACACCTTC
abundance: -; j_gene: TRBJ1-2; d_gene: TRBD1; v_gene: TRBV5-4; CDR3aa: CASTTMGQNYGYTF; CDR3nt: TGTGCCAGCACCACAATGGGACAGAACTATGGCTACACCTTC
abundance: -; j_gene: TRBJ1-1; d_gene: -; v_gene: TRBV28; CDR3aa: CASSFPAGLRIEAFF; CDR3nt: TGTGCCAGCAGTTTTCCGGCGGGGCTGCGAATTGAAGCTTTCTTT
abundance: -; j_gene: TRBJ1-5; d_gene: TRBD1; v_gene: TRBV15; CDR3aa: CATSARQGGQPQHF; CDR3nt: TGTGCCACCAGTGCCCGACAGGGGGGTCAGCCCCAGCATTTT
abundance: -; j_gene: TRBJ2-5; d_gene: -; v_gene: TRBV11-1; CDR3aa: CASSLNRAETQYF; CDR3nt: TGTGCCAGCAGCTTAAACAGGGCCGAGACCCAGTACTTC
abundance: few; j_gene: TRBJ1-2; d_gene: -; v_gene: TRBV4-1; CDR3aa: CASSPRGDGNYGYTF; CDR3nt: TGCGCCAGCAGCCCCCGGGGGGACGGGAACTATGGCTACACCTTC
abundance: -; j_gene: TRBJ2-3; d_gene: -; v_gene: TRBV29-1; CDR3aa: CSVLHRDTAFTDTQYF; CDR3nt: TGCAGCGTCTTACACCGGGACACGGCTTTCACAGATACGCAGTATTTT
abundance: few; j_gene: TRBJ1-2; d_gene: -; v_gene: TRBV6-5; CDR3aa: CASSNPPVRVRGYTF; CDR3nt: TGTGCCAGCAGTAACCCCCCGGTCAGGGTTAGAGGCTACACCTTC
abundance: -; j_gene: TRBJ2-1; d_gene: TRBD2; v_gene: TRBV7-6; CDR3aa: CASSSSGTSGYNEQFF; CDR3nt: TGTGCCAGCAGCTCCTCCGGGACTAGCGGCTACAATGAGCAGTTCTTC
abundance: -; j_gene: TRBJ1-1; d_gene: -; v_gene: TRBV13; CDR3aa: CASSLGGRKNTEAFF; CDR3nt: TGTGCCAGCAGCTTAGGCGGCAGGAAGAACACTGAAGCTTTCTTT
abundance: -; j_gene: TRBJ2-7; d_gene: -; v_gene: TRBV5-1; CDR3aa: CASSLGRSSSYEQYF; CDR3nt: TGCGCCAGCAGCTTGGGTCGGAGTAGTTCCTACGAGCAGTACTTC
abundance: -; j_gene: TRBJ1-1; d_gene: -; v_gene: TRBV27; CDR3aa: CASSLGDTLMNTEAFF; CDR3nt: TGTGCCAGCAGTTTGGGGGACACCCTCATGAACACTGAAGCTTTCTTT
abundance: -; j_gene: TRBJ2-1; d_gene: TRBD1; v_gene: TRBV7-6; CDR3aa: CASSLRTGYNEQFF; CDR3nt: TGTGCCAGCAGCCTGAGGACAGGGTACAATGAGCAGTTCTTC
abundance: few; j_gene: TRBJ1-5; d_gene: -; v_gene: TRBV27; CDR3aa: CASSSPGGQPQHF; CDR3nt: TGTGCCAGCAGTTCCCCCGGAGGGCAGCCCCAGCATTTT
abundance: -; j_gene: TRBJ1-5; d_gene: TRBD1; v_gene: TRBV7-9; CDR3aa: CASSPTGTAIQPQHF; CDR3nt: TGTGCCAGCAGCCCTACCGGGACAGCGATTCAGCCCCAGCATTTT
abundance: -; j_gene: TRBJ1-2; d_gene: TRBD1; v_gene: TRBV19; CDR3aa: CASSPWTGADYGYTF; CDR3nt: TGTGCCAGTAGTCCTTGGACAGGGGCGGACTATGGCTACACCTTC
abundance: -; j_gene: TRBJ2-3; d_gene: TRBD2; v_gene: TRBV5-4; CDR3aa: CASSFPSGMRDTQYF; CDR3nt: TGTGCCAGCAGCTTCCCTAGCGGGATGAGAGATACGCAGTATTTT
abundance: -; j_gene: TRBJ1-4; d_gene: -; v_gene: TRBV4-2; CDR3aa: CASSQDMPGSEKLFF; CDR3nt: TGTGCCAGCAGCCAAGATATGCCCGGGAGTGAAAAACTGTTTTTT
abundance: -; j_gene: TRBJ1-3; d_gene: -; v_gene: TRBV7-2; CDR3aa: CASSLSSAAGNTIYF; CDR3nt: TGTGCCAGCAGCTTATCTTCGGCGGCGGGAAACACCATATATTTT
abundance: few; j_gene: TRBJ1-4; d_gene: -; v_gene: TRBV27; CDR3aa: CASSPWTATNEKLFF; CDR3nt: TGTGCCAGCAGTCCCTGGACAGCAACTAATGAAAAACTGTTTTTT
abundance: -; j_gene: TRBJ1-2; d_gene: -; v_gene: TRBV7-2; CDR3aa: CASSGGGYGYTF; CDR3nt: TGTGCCAGCAGCGGGGGGGGCTATGGCTACACCTTC
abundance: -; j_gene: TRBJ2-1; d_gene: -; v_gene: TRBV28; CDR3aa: CASAGRTIEQFF; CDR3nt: TGTGCCAGCGCGGGACGCACCATTGAGCAGTTCTTC
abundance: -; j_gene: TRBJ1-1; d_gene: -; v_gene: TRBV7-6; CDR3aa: CASSLVQGNTEAFF; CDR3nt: TGTGCCAGCAGCTTAGTACAGGGGAACACTGAAGCTTTCTTT
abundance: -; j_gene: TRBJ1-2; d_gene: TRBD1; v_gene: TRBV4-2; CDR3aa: CASSQDPGGANYGYTF; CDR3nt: TGTGCCAGCAGCCAAGATCCAGGGGGAGCTAACTATGGCTACACCTTC
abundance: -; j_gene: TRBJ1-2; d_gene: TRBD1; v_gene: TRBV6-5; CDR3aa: CASSTDRAYYGYTF; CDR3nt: TGTGCCAGCAGTACGGACAGGGCTTACTATGGCTACACCTTC
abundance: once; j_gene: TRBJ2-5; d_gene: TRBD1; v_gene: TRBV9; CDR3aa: CASSAGTGARVETQYF; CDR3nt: TGTGCCAGCAGCGCGGGGACAGGGGCAAGAGTGGAGACCCAGTACTTC
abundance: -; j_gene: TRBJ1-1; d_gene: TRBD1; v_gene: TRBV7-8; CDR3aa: CASSSQGDTEAFF; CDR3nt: TGTGCCAGCAGCTCACAGGGGGACACTGAAGCTTTCTTT
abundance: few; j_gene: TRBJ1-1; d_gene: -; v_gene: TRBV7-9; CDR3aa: CASSPRRAGTEAFF; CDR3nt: TGTGCCAGCAGCCCCCGCAGGGCCGGGACTGAAGCTTTCTTT
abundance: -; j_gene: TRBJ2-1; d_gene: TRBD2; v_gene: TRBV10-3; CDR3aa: CAISEWLADYNEQFF; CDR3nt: TGTGCCATCAGTGAGTGGCTAGCGGACTACAATGAGCAGTTCTTC
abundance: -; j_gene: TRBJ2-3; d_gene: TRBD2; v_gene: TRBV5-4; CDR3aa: CASSSGLAGAVDTQYF; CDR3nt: TGTGCCAGCAGCAGCGGACTAGCGGGAGCAGTAGATACGCAGTATTTT
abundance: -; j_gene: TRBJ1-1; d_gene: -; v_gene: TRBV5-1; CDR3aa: CASSWGVDGNTEAFF; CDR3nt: TGCGCCAGCAGCTGGGGAGTGGATGGGAACACTGAAGCTTTCTTT
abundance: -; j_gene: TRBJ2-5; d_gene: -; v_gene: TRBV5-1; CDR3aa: CASSLATAGGETQYF; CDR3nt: TGCGCCAGCAGCTTGGCTACGGCCGGAGGAGAGACCCAGTACTTC
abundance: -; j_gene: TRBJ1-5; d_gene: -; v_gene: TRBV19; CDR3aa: CASSIFGEISNQPQHF; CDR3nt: TGTGCCAGTAGTATATTCGGGGAGATCAGCAATCAGCCCCAGCATTTT